This T cell receptor (beta chain) stems from a study of cytomegalovirus exposure and HLA in healthy donors. Germline-derived CDR1 and CDR2 are MGHRA and YSYEKL. This CDR3 has 15 residues. PCR primers comprised 60 Vbeta and 13 Jbeta primers. Per the original methods: Later, an analysis found around 77 million unique TCR beta chains, and 8.5 million to 12 million of these were shared. Some clones are missing from TCRdb's copy, which holds only in-frame ones; the method was immunoSEQ multiplex PCR. V and J calls and clone size follow that table, whereas D and trimming were derived from the DNA. The sample holds more than 65,000 clones, 74% seen once. Points on this clone: One end of the junction fails to match germline, which may point to a read error.

The V call is TRBV4-1, the J call TRBJ2-3; 7 bases agree with TRBD2. This clonotype was obtained from a woman aged 55-70 years in good health and CMV-seropositive. What was sequenced was PBMCs. CDR3 in DNA: TGCGCCAGCAGCGGAGGACTAGTGAGCACAAATACGCAGTATTTT. The encoded protein is CASSGGLVSTNTQYF.